This T cell receptor (beta chain) appears in the sequencing data of a study of shared clonotypes between healthy human individuals. General study points: Generation probabilities were higher for clonotypes shared across all four sorted-subset donors than for unshared ones.

Profiled with immunoSEQ multiplex PCR; TCRdb holds only in-frame clones, not every one. Of about 1,500,000 clones detected, approximately 97% appear once; the ten largest clones hold roughly 1.2%. Only Caucasian adults living in Nashville, Tennessee made up the donor group. Partitioning of CD4+ cells yielded a CD45RA+ naive subset and a CD45RA-negative memory subset. V gave up 4 bases and J gave up 4 bases, with 20 bases separating them. Germline CDR1 reads SGHNT; CDR2 reads YYREEE (reference sequence). This CDR3 has 17 amino acids. This clone was observed once. Its antigen is undetermined. The sequencing input was naive CD4+ T cells sorted from blood. This sample's subset: CD45RA+ positively selected. This chain connects TRBV5-4 to TRBJ2-2; TRBD2 is a possible D gene (7 bases). The source of this sequence is a man aged 25 to 45 in good health. The CDR3 DNA follows: TGTGCCAGCAGCCCCGGAGGGGGGGTCGCTGGCACCGGGGAGCTGTTTTTT. Encoded protein: CASSPGGGVAGTGELFF.